Listed below are T cell receptor beta chains from one sample, sequenced in a study of T cells in localized non-small cell lung cancer. Clones were sequenced by immunoSEQ multiplex PCR, and TCRdb holds only the in-frame ones, with some missing. Among roughly 20,000 clones, 91% were seen once, and the ten largest hold 2.5% to 3%. The material sequenced was peripheral blood, taken before any cancer treatment. These receptors were obtained from a woman aged 40-69 years with stage I lung adenocarcinoma. The CDR3 runs from the conserved cysteine through the conserved F or W. A D gene is named only where the DNA matches it firmly. Clone size, where shown, is once, few, many, or a class for clones that have expanded.

D: TRBD2
V: TRBV29-1
size: NA
J: TRBJ2-1
CDR3: CSVEPSGSSDEQFF
DNA: TGCAGCGTTGAACCTAGCGGGAGCAGCGATGAGCAGTTCTTC

D: NA
V: TRBV7-2
size: NA
J: TRBJ1-4
CDR3: CASSLMGVTGEKLFF
DNA: TGTGCCAGCAGCTTGATGGGGGTAACGGGTGAAAAACTGTTTTTT

D: NA
V: TRBV9
size: few
J: TRBJ1-3
CDR3: CASSAAPGNTIYF
DNA: TGTGCCAGCAGCGCCGCCCCAGGAAACACCATATATTTT

D: NA
V: TRBV5-1
size: NA
J: TRBJ2-7
CDR3: CASSGGQGTPYEQYF
DNA: TGCGCCAGCAGTGGGGGGCAGGGAACTCCCTACGAGCAGTACTTC

D: TRBD2
V: TRBV5-1
size: NA
J: TRBJ2-3
CDR3: CASSSSGGVDTQYF
DNA: TGCGCCAGCAGTTCTAGCGGGGGGGTAGATACGCAGTATTTT

D: NA
V: TRBV10-1
size: NA
J: TRBJ2-2
CDR3: CASSGTLEPTGELFF
DNA: TGCGCCAGCAGTGGTACACTAGAGCCAACCGGGGAGCTGTTTTTT

D: NA
V: TRBV7-9
size: few
J: TRBJ2-4
CDR3: CASSLRGAKNIQYF
DNA: TGTGCCAGCAGCTTACGGGGAGCCAAAAACATTCAGTACTTC

D: NA
V: TRBV7-2
size: once
J: TRBJ1-1
CDR3: CASSLTPLGGRASNTEAFF
DNA: TGTGCCAGCAGCTTAACGCCCCTGGGGGGGAGGGCTTCTAACACTGAAGCTTTCTTT

D: NA
V: TRBV5-1
size: few
J: TRBJ1-2
CDR3: CASSLGSGKGYGYTF
DNA: TGCGCCAGCAGCTTGGGATCAGGGAAGGGGTATGGCTACACCTTC

D: TRBD1
V: TRBV6-1
size: NA
J: TRBJ1-5
CDR3: CASNPTGVRNQPQHF
DNA: TGTGCCAGCAACCCGACAGGGGTGAGAAATCAGCCCCAGCATTTT

D: TRBD1
V: TRBV18
size: NA
J: TRBJ1-1
CDR3: CASSISRDRPREAFF
DNA: TGTGCCAGCTCAATATCTCGGGACAGACCCCGTGAAGCTTTCTTT

D: NA
V: TRBV6-1
size: NA
J: TRBJ2-7
CDR3: CASSELGFHEQYF
DNA: TGTGCCAGCAGTGAATTGGGCTTTCACGAGCAGTACTTC

D: NA
V: TRBV19
size: NA
J: TRBJ2-6
CDR3: CASSSSFNVLTF
DNA: TGTGCCAGTAGCTCTTCTTTCAACGTCCTGACTTTC

D: NA
V: TRBV7-2
size: NA
J: TRBJ1-3
CDR3: CASSFEGFSGNTIYF
DNA: TGTGCCAGCAGCTTCGAGGGGTTCTCTGGAAACACCATATATTTT

D: NA
V: TRBV2
size: NA
J: TRBJ2-7
CDR3: CASSAVREQYF
DNA: TGTGCCAGCAGTGCGGTGCGCGAGCAGTACTTC

D: TRBD1
V: TRBV28
size: NA
J: TRBJ2-1
CDR3: CASSSGQPGNEQFF
DNA: TGTGCCAGCAGTTCGGGACAGCCAGGCAATGAGCAGTTCTTC

D: NA
V: TRBV30
size: once
J: TRBJ1-5
CDR3: CAWTKGLQANQPQHF
DNA: TGTGCCTGGACCAAGGGCCTTCAAGCCAATCAGCCCCAGCATTTT

D: NA
V: TRBV14
size: NA
J: TRBJ1-3
CDR3: CASSQRGNLGNTIYF
DNA: TGTGCCAGCAGCCAACGAGGGAATCTCGGAAACACCATATATTTT

D: TRBD1
V: TRBV19
size: NA
J: TRBJ2-1
CDR3: CASSIRTGGYNEQFF
DNA: TGTGCCAGTAGTATACGGACAGGGGGTTACAATGAGCAGTTCTTC

D: TRBD1
V: TRBV28
size: NA
J: TRBJ1-2
CDR3: CASTLSETGAGYTF
DNA: TGTGCCAGCACCCTGTCGGAGACAGGGGCCGGCTACACCTTC

D: TRBD1
V: TRBV28
size: NA
J: TRBJ1-2
CDR3: CASSLDRGAYGYTF
DNA: TGTGCCAGCAGCCTCGACAGGGGAGCCTATGGCTACACCTTC

D: NA
V: TRBV11-3
size: once
J: TRBJ2-1
CDR3: CATAYGPDNEQFF
DNA: TGTGCCACTGCGTACGGGCCCGACAATGAGCAGTTCTTC

D: TRBD2
V: TRBV2
size: NA
J: TRBJ2-6
CDR3: CASSGLAGTSGGANVLTF
DNA: TGTGCCAGCAGTGGACTAGCGGGGACCTCGGGGGGGGCCAACGTCCTGACTTTC

D: NA
V: TRBV29-1
size: NA
J: TRBJ2-5
CDR3: CSVAASQETQYF
DNA: TGCAGCGTTGCCGCGTCACAAGAGACCCAGTACTTC

D: TRBD1
V: TRBV2
size: NA
J: TRBJ2-7
CDR3: CASSGTGTVTYEQYF
DNA: TGTGCCAGCAGTGGGACCGGGACAGTGACCTACGAGCAGTACTTC

D: TRBD2
V: TRBV11-3
size: NA
J: TRBJ2-2
CDR3: CASRLGLGETGELFF
DNA: TGTGCCAGCAGGCTGGGACTAGGGGAAACCGGGGAGCTGTTTTTT

D: TRBD2
V: TRBV29-1
size: NA
J: TRBJ2-7
CDR3: CSVEGGDYEQYF
DNA: TGCAGCGTTGAGGGGGGGGACTACGAGCAGTACTTC

D: NA
V: TRBV6-1
size: NA
J: TRBJ2-5
CDR3: CASIRAGRGETQYF
DNA: TGTGCCAGCATCCGAGCAGGGCGCGGAGAGACCCAGTACTTC

D: TRBD2
V: TRBV6-5
size: NA
J: TRBJ2-7
CDR3: CASSRDGTSDYEQYF
DNA: TGTGCCAGTTCTAGGGACGGGACTAGCGACTACGAGCAGTACTTC

D: NA
V: TRBV6-1
size: NA
J: TRBJ2-3
CDR3: CASREATDTQYF
DNA: TGTGCCAGCAGGGAGGCCACAGATACGCAGTATTTT

D: NA
V: TRBV11-2
size: NA
J: TRBJ2-7
CDR3: CASSLELGRYEQYF
DNA: TGTGCCAGCAGCTTAGAGCTAGGACGGTACGAGCAGTACTTC

D: NA
V: TRBV27
size: NA
J: TRBJ1-3
CDR3: CASSSDRRLNTIYF
DNA: TGTGCCAGCAGTTCAGACAGGAGACTAAACACCATATATTTT

D: TRBD2
V: TRBV4-3
size: few
J: TRBJ2-1
CDR3: CASSQGAGGSYNEQFF
DNA: TGCGCCAGCAGCCAAGGGGCGGGGGGGTCCTACAATGAGCAGTTCTTC

D: NA
V: TRBV7-2
size: NA
J: TRBJ1-1
CDR3: CASSFGTANTEAFF
DNA: TGTGCCAGCAGCTTCGGGACGGCGAACACTGAAGCTTTCTTT

D: TRBD2
V: TRBV10-1
size: NA
J: TRBJ2-3
CDR3: CASSWASGSADTQYF
DNA: TGCGCCAGCAGTTGGGCTAGCGGGAGTGCAGATACGCAGTATTTT

D: NA
V: TRBV28
size: once
J: TRBJ1-4
CDR3: CASSTHQNEKLFF
DNA: TGTGCCAGCAGCACTCATCAAAATGAAAAACTGTTTTTT

D: TRBD2
V: TRBV6-6
size: NA
J: TRBJ2-5
CDR3: CASSSGGYQETQYF
DNA: TGTGCCAGCAGTTCCGGGGGGTACCAAGAGACCCAGTACTTC

D: NA
V: TRBV6-5
size: NA
J: TRBJ1-6
CDR3: CASSLPEGAGSPLHF
DNA: TGTGCCAGCAGTCTTCCCGAGGGAGCGGGTTCACCCCTCCACTTT

D: NA
V: TRBV2
size: NA
J: TRBJ1-5
CDR3: CASSGSNQPQHF
DNA: TGTGCCAGCAGTGGTAGCAATCAGCCCCAGCATTTT

D: NA
V: TRBV7-3
size: NA
J: TRBJ1-1
CDR3: CASRQQENTEAFF
DNA: TGTGCCAGCAGGCAACAGGAGAACACTGAAGCTTTCTTT

D: TRBD1
V: TRBV5-1
size: NA
J: TRBJ2-4
CDR3: CASSAQGAGKNIQYF
DNA: TGCGCCAGCAGCGCGCAGGGGGCCGGCAAAAACATTCAGTACTTC

D: TRBD2
V: TRBV5-1
size: NA
J: TRBJ2-5
CDR3: CASSLTSGQETQYF
DNA: TGCGCCAGCAGCCTTACTAGCGGACAAGAGACCCAGTACTTC

D: NA
V: TRBV4-2
size: NA
J: TRBJ1-3
CDR3: CASRTDSGNTIYF
DNA: TGTGCCAGCAGAACCGACTCTGGAAACACCATATATTTT

D: TRBD2
V: TRBV19
size: NA
J: TRBJ2-1
CDR3: CASSRPPTSGHNEQFF
DNA: TGTGCCAGTAGCCGACCCCCGACTAGCGGGCACAATGAGCAGTTCTTC

D: NA
V: TRBV6-5
size: NA
J: TRBJ1-5
CDR3: CASSYSGVADQPQHF
DNA: TGTGCCAGCAGTTACTCAGGGGTCGCCGATCAGCCCCAGCATTTT

D: TRBD1
V: TRBV2
size: NA
J: TRBJ1-4
CDR3: CASISGTGSTKLFF
DNA: TGTGCCAGCATCTCCGGGACAGGTTCCACAAAGCTGTTTTTT

D: NA
V: TRBV28
size: once
J: TRBJ1-3
CDR3: CASGSSGNTIYF
DNA: TGTGCCAGCGGGTCCTCTGGAAACACCATATATTTT

D: TRBD1
V: TRBV11-3
size: NA
J: TRBJ2-7
CDR3: CASSSPAGTGRIYEQYF
DNA: TGTGCCAGCAGCTCGCCAGCCGGGACAGGGAGAATCTACGAGCAGTACTTC

D: NA
V: TRBV19
size: NA
J: TRBJ1-1
CDR3: CASMVGQNTEAFF
DNA: TGTGCCAGTATGGTCGGGCAGAACACTGAAGCTTTCTTT

D: TRBD1
V: TRBV25-1
size: NA
J: TRBJ2-2
CDR3: CASTQTGTATGELFF
DNA: TGTGCCAGCACCCAGACCGGGACAGCAACCGGGGAGCTGTTTTTT

D: NA
V: TRBV10-3
size: NA
J: TRBJ1-3
CDR3: CATRPDGSSSGNTIYF
DNA: TGTGCCACCCGTCCGGACGGTTCAAGCTCTGGAAACACCATATATTTT

D: NA
V: TRBV10-3
size: NA
J: TRBJ2-7
CDR3: CAIRGADDSYEQYF
DNA: TGTGCCATCAGGGGGGCGGACGACTCCTACGAGCAGTACTTC

D: TRBD1
V: TRBV9
size: few
J: TRBJ1-6
CDR3: CASSVGQGNSPLHF
DNA: TGTGCCAGCAGCGTGGGACAGGGGAATTCACCCCTCCACTTT

D: NA
V: TRBV2
size: NA
J: TRBJ1-2
CDR3: CASSQRRGRYGYTF
DNA: TGTGCCAGCAGCCAAAGGAGGGGTCGGTATGGCTACACCTTC